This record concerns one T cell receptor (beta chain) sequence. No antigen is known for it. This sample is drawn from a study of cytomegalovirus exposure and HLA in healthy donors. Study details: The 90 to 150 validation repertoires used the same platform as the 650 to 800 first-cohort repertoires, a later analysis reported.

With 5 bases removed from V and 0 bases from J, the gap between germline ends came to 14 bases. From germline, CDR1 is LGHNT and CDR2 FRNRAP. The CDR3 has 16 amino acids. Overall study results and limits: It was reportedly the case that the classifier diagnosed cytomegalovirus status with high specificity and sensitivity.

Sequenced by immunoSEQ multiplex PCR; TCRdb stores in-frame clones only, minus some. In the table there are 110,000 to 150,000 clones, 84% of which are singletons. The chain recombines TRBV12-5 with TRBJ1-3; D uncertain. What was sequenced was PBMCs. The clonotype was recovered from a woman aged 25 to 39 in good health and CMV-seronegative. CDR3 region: CASGARLGDSGNTIYF. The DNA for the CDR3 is TGTGCTAGTGGTGCTCGACTCGGAGACTCTGGAAACACCATATATTTT.